This entry is about one TCR beta chain. The authors' processing: Amplification from reference gene primers served as the basis for estimated nucleated cell counts. Assay: immunoSEQ multiplex PCR; the TCRdb copy retains only in-frame clones and omits some. V and J calls and clone size are copied from that table; D and trimming were computed from the DNA. This sample has hundreds of thousands of clones, with approximately 92% found just once. This entry belongs to a study of blood T cell repertoires in COVID-19. V was pared by 5 bases and J by 7 bases, with 9 bases between. The CDR3 has 12 residues. CDR1 is LNHDA, CDR2 SQIVND, per germline (reference sequence).

The chain carries TRBV19 and TRBJ1-5, with D uncertain. The clonotype was recovered from a man younger than 45 who had recovered from COVID-19. Sequences were obtained from PBMCs or T cells enriched from blood (not recorded which). CDR3 DNA: TGTGCCAGTAGTGCTCATCGGCAGCCCCAGCATTTT. Its protein product is CASSAHRQPQHF.